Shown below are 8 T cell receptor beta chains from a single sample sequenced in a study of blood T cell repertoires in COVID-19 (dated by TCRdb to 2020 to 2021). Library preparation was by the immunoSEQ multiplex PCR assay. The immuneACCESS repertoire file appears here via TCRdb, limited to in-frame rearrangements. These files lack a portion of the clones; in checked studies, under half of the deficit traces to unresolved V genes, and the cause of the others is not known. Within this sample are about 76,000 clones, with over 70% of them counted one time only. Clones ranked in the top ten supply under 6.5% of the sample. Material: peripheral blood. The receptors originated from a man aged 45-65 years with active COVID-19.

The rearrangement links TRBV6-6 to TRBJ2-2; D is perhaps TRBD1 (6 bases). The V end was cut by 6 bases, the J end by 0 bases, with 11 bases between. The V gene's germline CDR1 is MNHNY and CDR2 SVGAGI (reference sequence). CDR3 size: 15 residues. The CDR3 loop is CASRIDRSNTGELFF. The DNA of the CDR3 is TGTGCCAGCAGAATAGACAGGTCGAACACCGGGGAGCTGTTTTTT.

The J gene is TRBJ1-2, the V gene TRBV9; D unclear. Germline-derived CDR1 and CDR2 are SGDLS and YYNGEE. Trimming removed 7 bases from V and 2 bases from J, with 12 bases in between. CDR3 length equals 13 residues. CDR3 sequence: CASWREGNYGYTF. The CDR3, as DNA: TGTGCCAGCTGGCGGGAGGGAAACTATGGCTACACCTTC.

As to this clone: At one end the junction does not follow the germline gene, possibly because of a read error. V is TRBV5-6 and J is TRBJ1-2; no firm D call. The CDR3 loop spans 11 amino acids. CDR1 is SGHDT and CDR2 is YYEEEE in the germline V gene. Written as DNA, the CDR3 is TGTGCCAGCAGCTTGGGAGTCAGGCGTGCCTTC. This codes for CASSLGVRRAF.

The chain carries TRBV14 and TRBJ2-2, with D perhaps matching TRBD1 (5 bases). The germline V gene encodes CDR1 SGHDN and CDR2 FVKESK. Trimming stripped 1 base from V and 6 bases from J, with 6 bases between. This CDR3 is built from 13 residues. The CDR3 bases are TGTGCCAGCAGCCAAGGGGGCCCCGGGGAGCTGTTTTTT. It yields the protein CASSQGGPGELFF.

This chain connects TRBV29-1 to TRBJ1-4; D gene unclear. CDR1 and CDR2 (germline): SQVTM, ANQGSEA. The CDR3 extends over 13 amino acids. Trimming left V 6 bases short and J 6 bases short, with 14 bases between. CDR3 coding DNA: TGCAGCGTAGCTACAGATACCGATGAAAAACTGTTTTTT. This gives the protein CSVATDTDEKLFF. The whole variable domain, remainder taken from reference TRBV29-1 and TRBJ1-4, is SAVISQKPSRDICQRGTSLTIQCQVDSQVTMMFWYRQQPGQSLTLIATANQGSEATYESGFVIDKFPISRPNLTFSTLTVSNMSPEDSSIYLCSVATDTDEKLFFGSGTQLSVL.

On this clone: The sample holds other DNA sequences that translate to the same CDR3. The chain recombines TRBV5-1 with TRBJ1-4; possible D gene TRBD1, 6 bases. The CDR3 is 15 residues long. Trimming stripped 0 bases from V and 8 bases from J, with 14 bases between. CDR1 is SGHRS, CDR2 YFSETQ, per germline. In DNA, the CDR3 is TGCGCCAGCAGCTTGGCGGGGGGCAGAGAGGAAAAACTGTTTTTT. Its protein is CASSLAGGREEKLFF.

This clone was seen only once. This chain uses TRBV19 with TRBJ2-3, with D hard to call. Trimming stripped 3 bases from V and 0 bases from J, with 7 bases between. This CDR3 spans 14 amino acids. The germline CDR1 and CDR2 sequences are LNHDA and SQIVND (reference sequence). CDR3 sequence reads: CASSMAGSTDTQYF. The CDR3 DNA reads TGTGCCAGTAGTATGGCCGGGAGCACAGATACGCAGTATTTT.

CDR3 protein: CASSHKFSQPQHF. As DNA, the CDR3 is TGTGCCAGCAGCCACAAGTTCAGTCAGCCCCAGCATTTT. The chain carries TRBV6-5 and TRBJ1-5, with unresolved D. Per germline, CDR1 MNHEY and CDR2 SVGAGI. Trimming took off 6 bases at V and 6 bases at J, with 12 bases between the two ends. The CDR3 runs 13 residues.